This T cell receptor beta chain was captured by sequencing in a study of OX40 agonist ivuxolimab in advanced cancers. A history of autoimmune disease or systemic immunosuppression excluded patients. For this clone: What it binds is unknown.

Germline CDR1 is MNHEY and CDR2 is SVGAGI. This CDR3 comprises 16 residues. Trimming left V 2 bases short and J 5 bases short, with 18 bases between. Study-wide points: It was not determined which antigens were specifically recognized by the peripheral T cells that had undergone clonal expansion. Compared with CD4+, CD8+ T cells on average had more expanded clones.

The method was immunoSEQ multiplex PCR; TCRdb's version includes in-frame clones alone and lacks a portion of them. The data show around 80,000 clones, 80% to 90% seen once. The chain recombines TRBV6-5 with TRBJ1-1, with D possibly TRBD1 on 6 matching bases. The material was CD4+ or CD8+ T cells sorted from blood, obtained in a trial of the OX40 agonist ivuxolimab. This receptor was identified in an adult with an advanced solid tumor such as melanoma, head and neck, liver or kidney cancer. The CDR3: CASSYRQGLGGTEAFF. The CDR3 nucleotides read TGTGCCAGCAGTTACCGGCAGGGGCTGGGGGGTACTGAAGCTTTCTTT.